This T cell receptor beta chain originates from a study of post-analysis software for immune sequencing data. Study results and caveats: Significantly decreased normalized Chao1 diversity was recorded for multiple sclerosis patients relative to controls. Samples from a shared batch, those prepared together, strongly co-clustered by F measure. TRBV segments more frequent in patients than in controls numbered a few and included TRBV5-6, TRBV5-1 and TRBV20-1.

This clonotype occurred a few times. Its antigen is still unknown. CDR3 size: 12 residues. Deletions cut 2 bases from V and 13 bases from J, with 12 bases between. Germline V gives CDR1 MNHEY, CDR2 SVGAGI. TCR beta libraries were prepared from cDNA with unique molecular identifiers. TCRdb fed the PCR reads into MiXCR, producing one record per CDR3 protein. Found here are a few hundred thousand distinct CDR3 sequences, roughly 45% of them singletons; the top ten hold 12%. The receptor was derived from a girl aged 5 to 17 with multiple sclerosis. The chain recombines TRBV6-5 with TRBJ2-1; D unresolved. Material: blood. CDR3 in amino acids: CASSYGEETQFF. CDR3 coding DNA: TGTGCCAGCAGTTACGGAGAAGAGACCCAGTTCTTC.